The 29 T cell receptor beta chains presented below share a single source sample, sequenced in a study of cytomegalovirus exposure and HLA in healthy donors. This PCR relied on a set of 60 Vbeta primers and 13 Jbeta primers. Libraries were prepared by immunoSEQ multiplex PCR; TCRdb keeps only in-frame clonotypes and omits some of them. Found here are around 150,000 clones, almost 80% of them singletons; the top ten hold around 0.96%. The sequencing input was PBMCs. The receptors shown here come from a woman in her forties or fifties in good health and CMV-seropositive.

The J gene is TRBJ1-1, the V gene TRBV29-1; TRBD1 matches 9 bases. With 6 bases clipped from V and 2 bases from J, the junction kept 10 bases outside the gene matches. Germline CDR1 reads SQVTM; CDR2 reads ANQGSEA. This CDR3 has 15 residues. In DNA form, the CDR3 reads TGCAGCGTACATCAAACAGGGGGCTTTAACACTGAAGCTTTCTTT. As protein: CSVHQTGGFNTEAFF.

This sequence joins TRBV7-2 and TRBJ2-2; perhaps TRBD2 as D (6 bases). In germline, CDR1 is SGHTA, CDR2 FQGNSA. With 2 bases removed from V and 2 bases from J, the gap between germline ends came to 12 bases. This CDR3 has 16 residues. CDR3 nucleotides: TGTGCCAGCAGCTTAAACGGAGGGTTCAACACCGGGGAGCTGTTTTTT. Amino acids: CASSLNGGFNTGELFF. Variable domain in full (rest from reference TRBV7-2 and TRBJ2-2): GAGVSQSPSNKVTEKGKDVELRCDPISGHTALYWYRQSLGQGLEFLIYFQGNSAPDKSGLPSDRFSAERTGGSVSTLTIQRTQQEDSAVYLCASSLNGGFNTGELFFGEGSRLTVL.

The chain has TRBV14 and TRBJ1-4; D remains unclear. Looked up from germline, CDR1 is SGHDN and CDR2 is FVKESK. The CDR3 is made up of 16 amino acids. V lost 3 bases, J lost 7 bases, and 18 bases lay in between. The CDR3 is CASSQSPGRLGEKLFF. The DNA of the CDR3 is TGTGCCAGCAGCCAGAGTCCGGGGAGATTAGGTGAAAAACTGTTTTTT.

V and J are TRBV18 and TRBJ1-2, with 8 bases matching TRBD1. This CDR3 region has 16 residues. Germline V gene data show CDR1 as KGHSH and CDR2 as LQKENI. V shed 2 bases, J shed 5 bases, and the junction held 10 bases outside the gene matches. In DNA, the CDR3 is TGTGCCAGCTCACCAAGAGGACAGGGAGGAGGGTATGGCTACACCTTC. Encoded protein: CASSPRGQGGGYGYTF. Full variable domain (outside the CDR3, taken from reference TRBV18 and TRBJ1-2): NAGVMQNPRHLVRRRGQEARLRCSPMKGHSHVYWYRQLPEEGLKFMVYLQKENIIDESGMPKERFSAEFPKEGPSILRIQQVVRGDSAAYFCASSPRGQGGGYGYTFGSGTRLTVV.

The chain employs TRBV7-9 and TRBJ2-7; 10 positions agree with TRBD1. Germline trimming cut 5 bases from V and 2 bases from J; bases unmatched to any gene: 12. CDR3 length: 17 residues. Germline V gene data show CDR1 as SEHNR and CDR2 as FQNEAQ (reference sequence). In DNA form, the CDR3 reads TGTGCCAGCAGCGGCGAGACGGGACAGGGGTCCCCCTACGAGCAGTACTTC. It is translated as CASSGETGQGSPYEQYF.

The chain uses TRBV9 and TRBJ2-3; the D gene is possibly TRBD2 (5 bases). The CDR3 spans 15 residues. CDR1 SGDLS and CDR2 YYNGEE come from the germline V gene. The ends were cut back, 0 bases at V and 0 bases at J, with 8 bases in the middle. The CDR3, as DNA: TGTGCCAGCAGCGTAGGTAGCGTGAGCACAGATACGCAGTATTTT. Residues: CASSVGSVSTDTQYF. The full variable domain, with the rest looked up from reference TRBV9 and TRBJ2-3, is DSGVTQTPKHLITATGQRVTLRCSPRSGDLSVYWYQQSLDQGLQFLIQYYNGEERAKGNILERFSAQQFPDLHSELNLSSLELGDSALYFCASSVGSVSTDTQYFGPGTRLTVL.

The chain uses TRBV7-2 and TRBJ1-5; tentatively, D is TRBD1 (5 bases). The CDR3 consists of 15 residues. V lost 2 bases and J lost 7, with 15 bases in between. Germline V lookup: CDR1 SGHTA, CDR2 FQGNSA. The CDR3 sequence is CASSLLPGRDQPQHF. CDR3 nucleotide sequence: TGTGCCAGCAGCTTACTACCCGGGAGGGACCAGCCCCAGCATTTT. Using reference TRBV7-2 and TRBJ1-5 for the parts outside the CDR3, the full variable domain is GAGVSQSPSNKVTEKGKDVELRCDPISGHTALYWYRQSLGQGLEFLIYFQGNSAPDKSGLPSDRFSAERTGGSVSTLTIQRTQQEDSAVYLCASSLLPGRDQPQHFGDGTRLSIL.

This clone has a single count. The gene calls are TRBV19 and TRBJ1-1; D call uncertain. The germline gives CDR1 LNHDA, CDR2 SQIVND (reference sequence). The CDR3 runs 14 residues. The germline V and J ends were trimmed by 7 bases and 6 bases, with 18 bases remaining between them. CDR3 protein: CASTHPGASAEAFF. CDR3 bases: TGTGCCAGTACCCACCCTGGTGCGTCGGCTGAAGCTTTCTTT.

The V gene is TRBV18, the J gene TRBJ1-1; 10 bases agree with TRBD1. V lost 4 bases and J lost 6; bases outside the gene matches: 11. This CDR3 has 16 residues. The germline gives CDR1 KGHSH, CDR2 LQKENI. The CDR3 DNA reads TGTGCCAGCTCACAGATGACAGGGGGCGCAGGGGCTGAAGCTTTCTTT. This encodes CASSQMTGGAGAEAFF.

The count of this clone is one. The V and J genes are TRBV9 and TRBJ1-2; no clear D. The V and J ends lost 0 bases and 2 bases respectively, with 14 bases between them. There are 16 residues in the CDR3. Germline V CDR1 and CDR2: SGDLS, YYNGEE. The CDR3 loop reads CASSVAPQALNYGYTF. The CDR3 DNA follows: TGTGCCAGCAGCGTAGCCCCCCAGGCTCTAAACTATGGCTACACCTTC. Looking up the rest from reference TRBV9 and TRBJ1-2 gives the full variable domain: DSGVTQTPKHLITATGQRVTLRCSPRSGDLSVYWYQQSLDQGLQFLIQYYNGEERAKGNILERFSAQQFPDLHSELNLSSLELGDSALYFCASSVAPQALNYGYTFGSGTRLTVV.

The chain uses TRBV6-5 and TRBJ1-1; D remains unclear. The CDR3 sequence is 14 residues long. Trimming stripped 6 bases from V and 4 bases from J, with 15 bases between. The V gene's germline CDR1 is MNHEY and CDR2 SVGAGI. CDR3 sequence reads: CASSTAGVSTEAFF. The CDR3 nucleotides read TGTGCCAGCAGCACCGCGGGAGTTAGCACTGAAGCTTTCTTT.

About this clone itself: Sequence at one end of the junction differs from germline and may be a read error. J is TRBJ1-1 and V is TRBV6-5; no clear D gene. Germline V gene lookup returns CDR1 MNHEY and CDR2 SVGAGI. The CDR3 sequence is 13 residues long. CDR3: CASSYSGQETPLF. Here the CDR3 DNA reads TGTGCCAGCAGTTACTCTGGGCAGGAAACCCCCCTTTTT.

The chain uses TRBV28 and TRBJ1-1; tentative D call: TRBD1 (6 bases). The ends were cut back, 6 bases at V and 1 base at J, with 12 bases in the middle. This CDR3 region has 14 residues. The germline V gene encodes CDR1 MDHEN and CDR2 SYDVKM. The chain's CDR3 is CASSPRGGNTEAFF. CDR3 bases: TGTGCCAGCAGCCCTAGGGGGGGGAACACTGAAGCTTTCTTT.

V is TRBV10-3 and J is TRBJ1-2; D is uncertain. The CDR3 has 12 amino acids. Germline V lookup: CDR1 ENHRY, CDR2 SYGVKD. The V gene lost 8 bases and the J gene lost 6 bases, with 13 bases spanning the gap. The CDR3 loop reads CAILDPADGYTF. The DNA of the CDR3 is TGTGCCATCTTAGACCCAGCGGATGGCTACACCTTC.

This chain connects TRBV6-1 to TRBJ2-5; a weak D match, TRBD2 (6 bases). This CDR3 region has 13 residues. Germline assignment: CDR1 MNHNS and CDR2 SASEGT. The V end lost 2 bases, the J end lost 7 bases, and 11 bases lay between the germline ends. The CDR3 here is CASSEIGTWTQYF. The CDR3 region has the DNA TGTGCCAGCAGTGAAATCGGGACTTGGACCCAGTACTTC.

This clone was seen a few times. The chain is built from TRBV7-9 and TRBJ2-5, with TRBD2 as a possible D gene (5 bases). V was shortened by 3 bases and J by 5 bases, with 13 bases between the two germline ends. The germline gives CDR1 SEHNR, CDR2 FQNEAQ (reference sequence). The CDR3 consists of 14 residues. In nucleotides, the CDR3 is TGTGCCAGCAGCTTGGGAAATCGGAGGGAGACCCAGTACTTC. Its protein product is CASSLGNRRETQYF.

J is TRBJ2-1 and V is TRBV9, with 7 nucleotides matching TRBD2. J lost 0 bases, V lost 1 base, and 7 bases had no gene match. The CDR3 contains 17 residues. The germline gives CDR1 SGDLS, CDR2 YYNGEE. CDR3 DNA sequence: TGTGCCAGCAGCGTATCCCCCGGCGGGGGCTCCTACAATGAGCAGTTCTTC. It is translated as CASSVSPGGGSYNEQFF.

CDR3 coding DNA: TGTGCCAGCAGTACTATCTACGAGCAGTACTTC. It yields the protein CASSTIYEQYF. V usage is TRBV28 and J usage is TRBJ2-7; D unresolved. V was pared by 5 bases and J by 3 bases, with 5 bases between. The CDR3 contains 11 residues. Germline loops: CDR1 MDHEN, CDR2 SYDVKM.

CDR3 in DNA: TGTGCCAGCAGCTTAGTAGGAGGAAATCAGCCCCAGCATTTT. As protein: CASSLVGGNQPQHF. The chain employs TRBV7-2 and TRBJ1-5; D gene ambiguous. Between the trimmed V and J ends, which lost 1 base and 4 bases, there was a span of 8 bases. This CDR3 has 14 residues. Germline assignment: CDR1 SGHTA and CDR2 FQGNSA.

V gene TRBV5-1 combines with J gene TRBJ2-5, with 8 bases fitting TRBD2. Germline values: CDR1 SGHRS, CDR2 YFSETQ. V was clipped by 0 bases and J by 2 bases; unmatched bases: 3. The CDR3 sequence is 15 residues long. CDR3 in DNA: TGCGCCAGCAGCTTGGCCGGGACTAGGCAAGAGACCCAGTACTTC. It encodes CASSLAGTRQETQYF.

The CDR3 here is CASSYSSGQNTEAFF. The CDR3 nucleotides read TGTGCCAGCAGTTACTCTTCGGGACAGAACACTGAAGCTTTCTTT. This chain connects TRBV6-5 to TRBJ1-1, with D possibly matching TRBD1 (6 bases). This CDR3 contains 15 residues. Germline V lookup: CDR1 MNHEY, CDR2 SVGAGI. V was shortened by 0 bases and J by 1 base, with 9 bases between the two germline ends.

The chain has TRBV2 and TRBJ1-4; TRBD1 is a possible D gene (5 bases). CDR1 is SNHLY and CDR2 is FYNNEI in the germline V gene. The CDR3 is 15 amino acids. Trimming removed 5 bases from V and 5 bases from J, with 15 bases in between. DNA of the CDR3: TGTGCCAGCAGTAACCTCGGGGCGGGGAATGAAAAACTGTTTTTT. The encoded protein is CASSNLGAGNEKLFF.

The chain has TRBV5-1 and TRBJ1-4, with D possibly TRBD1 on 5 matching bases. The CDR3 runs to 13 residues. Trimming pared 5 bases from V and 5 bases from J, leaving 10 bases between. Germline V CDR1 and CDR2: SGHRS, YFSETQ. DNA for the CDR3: TGCGCCAGCAGTCGGACAAGGAATGAAAAACTGTTTTTT. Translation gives CASSRTRNEKLFF.

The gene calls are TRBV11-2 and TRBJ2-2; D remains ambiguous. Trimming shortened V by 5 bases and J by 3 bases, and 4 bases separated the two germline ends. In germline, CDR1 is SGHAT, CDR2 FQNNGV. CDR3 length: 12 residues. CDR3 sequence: CASSLHTGELFF. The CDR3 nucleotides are TGTGCCAGCAGCCTTCACACCGGGGAGCTGTTTTTT.

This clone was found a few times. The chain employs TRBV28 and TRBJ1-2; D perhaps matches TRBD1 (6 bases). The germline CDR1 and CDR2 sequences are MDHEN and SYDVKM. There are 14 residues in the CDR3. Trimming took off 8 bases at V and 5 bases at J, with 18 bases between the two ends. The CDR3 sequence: CASSETGSLYGYTF. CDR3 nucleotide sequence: TGTGCCAGCTCAGAGACAGGAAGTCTTTATGGCTACACCTTC.

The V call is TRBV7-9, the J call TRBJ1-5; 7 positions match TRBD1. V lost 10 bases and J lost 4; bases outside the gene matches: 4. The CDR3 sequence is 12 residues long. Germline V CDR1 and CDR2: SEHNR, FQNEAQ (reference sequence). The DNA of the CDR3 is TGTGCCACCGGGACAGATAATCAGCCCCAGCATTTT. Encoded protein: CATGTDNQPQHF.

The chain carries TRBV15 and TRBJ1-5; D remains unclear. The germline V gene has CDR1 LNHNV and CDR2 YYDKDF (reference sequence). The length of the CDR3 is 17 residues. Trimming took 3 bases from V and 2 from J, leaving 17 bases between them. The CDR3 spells CATSRTSGGLGNQPQHF. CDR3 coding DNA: TGTGCCACCAGCAGGACAAGCGGAGGTTTGGGCAATCAGCCCCAGCATTTT.

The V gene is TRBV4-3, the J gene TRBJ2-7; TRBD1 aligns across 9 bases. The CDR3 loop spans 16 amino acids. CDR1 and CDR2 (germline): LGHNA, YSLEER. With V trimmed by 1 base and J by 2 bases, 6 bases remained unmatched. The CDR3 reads CASSQGAGTGPYEQYF. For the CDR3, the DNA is TGCGCCAGCAGCCAAGGGGCCGGGACAGGGCCCTACGAGCAGTACTTC.

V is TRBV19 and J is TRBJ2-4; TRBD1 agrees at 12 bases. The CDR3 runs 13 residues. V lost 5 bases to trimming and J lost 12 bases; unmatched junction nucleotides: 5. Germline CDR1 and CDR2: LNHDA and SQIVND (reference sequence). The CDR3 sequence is CASSPGQGANQYF. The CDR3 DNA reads TGTGCCAGTAGTCCGGGACAGGGGGCAAATCAGTACTTC.